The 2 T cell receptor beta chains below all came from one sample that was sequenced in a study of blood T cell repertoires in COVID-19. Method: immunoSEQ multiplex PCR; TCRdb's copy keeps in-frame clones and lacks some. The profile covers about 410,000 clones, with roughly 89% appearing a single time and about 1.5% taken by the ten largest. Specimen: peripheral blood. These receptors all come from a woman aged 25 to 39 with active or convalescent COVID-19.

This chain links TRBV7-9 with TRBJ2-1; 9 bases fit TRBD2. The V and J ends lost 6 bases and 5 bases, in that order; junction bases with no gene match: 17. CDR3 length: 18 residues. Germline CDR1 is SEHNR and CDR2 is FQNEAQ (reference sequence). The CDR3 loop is CASRIRLTTSGKNNEQFF. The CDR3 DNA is TGTGCCAGCAGAATCAGACTTACGACTAGCGGCAAAAACAATGAGCAGTTCTTC.

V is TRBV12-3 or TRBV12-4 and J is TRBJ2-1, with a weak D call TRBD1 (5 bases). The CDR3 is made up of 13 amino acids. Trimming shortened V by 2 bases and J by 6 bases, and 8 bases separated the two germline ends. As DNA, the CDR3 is TGTGCCAGCAGTTTATCAGGGTTCAATGAGCAGTTCTTC. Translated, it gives CASSLSGFNEQFF.